This entry concerns a single T cell receptor beta chain. Germline CDR1 reads MRHNA; CDR2 reads SNTAGT. The CDR3 length is 12 residues. This specimen comes from a study of monozygotic twins with inflammatory bowel disease. TCRdb reanalyzed the 5' RACE reads and collapses them to one entry per CDR3 protein, without DNA. The sample totals 350,000 to 550,000 distinct CDR3 sequences; its top ten clones hold about 2.3%. The sample consisted of blood. The chain links TRBV6-4 to TRBJ2-1; TCRdb outputs TRBD1, but without DNA this stays unchecked. The receptor was derived from a human donor with ulcerative colitis or Crohn's disease, or a healthy co-twin of an affected twin (not recorded which). The CDR3 is CASSDPGQGWFF.